The 31 T cell receptor beta chains below come from one sample, sequenced in a study of blood T cell repertoires in COVID-19. Data came from immunoSEQ multiplex PCR; TCRdb stores just in-frame clones and leaves some out. The profile shows about 20,000 clones, around 92% of them singletons. Material: peripheral blood. All receptors derive from a man aged 65 to 85 with active COVID-19.

The genes are TRBV5-6 and TRBJ2-5; TRBD1 is a possible D gene (5 bases). In germline, CDR1 is SGHDT, CDR2 YYEEEE. CDR3 length equals 13 residues. V was trimmed by 2 bases and J by 5 bases, leaving 10 bases between them. CDR3 coding DNA: TGTGCCAGCAGCTTTAGGGGTCTGGAGACCCAGTACTTC. As protein: CASSFRGLETQYF.

V and J are TRBV29-1 and TRBJ2-7; a weak D match, TRBD1 (5 bases). The CDR3 spans 12 residues. From germline, CDR1 is SQVTM and CDR2 ANQGSEA. Trimming took off 3 bases at V and 7 bases at J, with 13 bases between the two ends. DNA for the CDR3: TGCAGCGTTGATGGGCAGGGAAAAGAGCAGTACTTC. Protein product: CSVDGQGKEQYF.

The J gene is TRBJ2-7, the V gene TRBV5-6; TRBD2 matches at 8 bases. Germline trimming cut 5 bases from V and 3 bases from J; bases unmatched to any gene: 4. The CDR3 sequence is 13 residues long. The germline gives CDR1 SGHDT, CDR2 YYEEEE. CDR3 amino acids: CASRARGVYEQYF. CDR3 sequence (DNA): TGTGCCAGCAGAGCGCGGGGGGTCTACGAGCAGTACTTC.

This clone was observed a single time. The rearrangement joins TRBV5-1 to TRBJ2-3; the D gene is possibly TRBD2 (6 bases). Germline V gene data show CDR1 as SGHRS and CDR2 as YFSETQ. This CDR3 contains 14 residues. The ends were cut back, 2 bases at V and 2 bases at J, with 9 bases in the middle. The CDR3 coding sequence is TGCGCCAGCAGCTTCGGGAGAAACACAGATACGCAGTATTTT. It encodes CASSFGRNTDTQYF.

The chain uses TRBV7-8 and TRBJ1-5; 7 nucleotides match TRBD1. The V gene end was trimmed by 5 bases and the J gene end by 0 bases; junction bases not matched to a gene: 4. Germline lookup yields CDR1 SGHVS and CDR2 FQNEAQ. CDR3 length: 15 amino acids. The CDR3 DNA sequence: TGTGCCAGCAGCCCCTACAGGGGTAGCAATCAGCCCCAGCATTTT. It specifies CASSPYRGSNQPQHF.

The CDR3 region is CASSERQGTEQYF. CDR3 DNA: TGTGCCAGCAGTGAACGACAGGGCACCGAGCAGTACTTC. The chain carries TRBV6-1 and TRBJ2-7; TRBD1 matches at 7 bases. Germline V gene lookup returns CDR1 MNHNS and CDR2 SASEGT. The V gene end was trimmed by 2 bases and the J gene end by 6 bases; junction bases not matched to a gene: 4. The CDR3 covers 13 residues.

The chain has TRBV19 and TRBJ2-2; D unclear. V lost 6 bases, J lost 3 bases, and 8 bases lay in between. The germline gives CDR1 LNHDA, CDR2 SQIVND (reference sequence). There are 13 residues in the CDR3. DNA for the CDR3: TGTGCCAGTAGCGGTACGGACACCGGGGAGCTGTTTTTT. Its translation: CASSGTDTGELFF.

This chain links TRBV7-2 with TRBJ1-3, with D uncertain. CDR1 and CDR2 from the germline V gene are SGHTA and FQGNSA. This CDR3 has 16 amino acids. Trimming stripped 2 bases from V and 0 bases from J, with 11 bases between. In DNA form, the CDR3 reads TGTGCCAGCAGCTTATTTAGTGCGAGCTCTGGAAACACCATATATTTT. Its protein product is CASSLFSASSGNTIYF.

The J gene is TRBJ1-1, the V gene TRBV6-2 or TRBV6-3; D possibly corresponds to TRBD1 (5 bases). Germline CDR1 and CDR2: MNHEY and SVGEGT. Trimming pared 5 bases from V and 1 base from J, leaving 8 bases between. This CDR3 contains 13 residues. CDR3 nucleotide sequence: TGTGCCAGCAGTGCGGGACGGAACACTGAAGCTTTCTTT. Translation: CASSAGRNTEAFF.

The rearrangement uses TRBV7-2 and TRBJ1-2, with TRBD1 matching over 7 bases. After removal of 7 bases from V and 0 bases from J, the junction contained 5 bases not matched to a gene. This CDR3 region has 14 residues. CDR1 is SGHTA and CDR2 is FQGNSA in the germline V gene. In nucleotides, the CDR3 is TGTGCCAGCAACCAGGGGGGTGCTAACTATGGCTACACCTTC. Amino acid sequence: CASNQGGANYGYTF. Complete variable domain (other parts from reference TRBV7-2 and TRBJ1-2): GAGVSQSPSNKVTEKGKDVELRCDPISGHTALYWYRQSLGQGLEFLIYFQGNSAPDKSGLPSDRFSAERTGGSVSTLTIQRTQQEDSAVYLCASNQGGANYGYTFGSGTRLTVV.

The chain uses TRBV11-2 and TRBJ2-7; 8 positions match TRBD2. J was trimmed by 0 bases and V by 0 bases; bases with no gene match: 4. CDR1 SGHAT and CDR2 FQNNGV come from the germline V gene. The CDR3 covers 16 residues. The CDR3 spells CASSLEASGYSYEQYF. The CDR3 bases are TGTGCCAGCAGCTTAGAGGCTAGCGGGTACTCCTACGAGCAGTACTTC.

V gene TRBV6-6 combines with J gene TRBJ2-5; 7 nucleotides agree with TRBD1. The CDR3 has 14 amino acids. Germline-derived CDR1 and CDR2 are MNHNY and SVGAGI (reference sequence). V shed 6 bases and J 1 base; nucleotides not matched to a gene: 5. This chain's CDR3 is CASRTGDAQETQYF. Here the CDR3 DNA reads TGTGCCAGCAGAACAGGGGACGCCCAAGAGACCCAGTACTTC.

The rearrangement uses TRBV7-9 and TRBJ2-5, with D perhaps matching TRBD1 (7 bases). The CDR3 is 14 residues long. The V gene lost 5 bases and the J gene lost 2 bases, with 12 bases spanning the gap. CDR1 SEHNR and CDR2 FQNEAQ come from the germline V gene (reference sequence). Here the CDR3 DNA reads TGTGCCAGCAGCCAGGGGGGTGTACAAGAGACCCAGTACTTC. Its translation: CASSQGGVQETQYF.

This chain uses TRBV18 with TRBJ1-5; weak D call: TRBD1 (6 bases). Germline V gene sequence: CDR1 KGHSH, CDR2 LQKENI. Between the trimmed V and J ends, which lost 2 bases and 3 bases, there was a span of 8 bases. The CDR3 is made up of 14 amino acids. This chain's CDR3 is CASSPGQNNQPQHF. CDR3 DNA: TGTGCCAGCTCACCAGGACAGAACAATCAGCCCCAGCATTTT.

The CDR3 DNA reads TGTGCCAGCAGTGCCCGGGACACTTCCTCCTACGAGCAGTACTTC. Its translation: CASSARDTSSYEQYF. The chain combines TRBV28 with TRBJ2-7, with a tentative D call TRBD1 (6 bases). The germline V and J ends were trimmed by 5 bases and 0 bases, with 14 bases remaining between them. Germline-derived CDR1 and CDR2 are MDHEN and SYDVKM. The CDR3 contains 15 residues.

The gene calls are TRBV19 and TRBJ2-5; D perhaps matches TRBD1 (6 bases). This CDR3 is built from 14 residues. Germline CDR1 and CDR2: LNHDA and SQIVND (reference sequence). V dropped 7 bases and J dropped 3 bases, with 15 bases sitting between them. The CDR3: CASKKEQGKETQYF. The CDR3 DNA follows: TGTGCCAGTAAAAAGGAACAGGGAAAAGAGACCCAGTACTTC.

V usage is TRBV30 and J usage is TRBJ1-1; 9 bases fit TRBD1. The length of the CDR3 is 15 residues. Germline loops: CDR1 GTSNPN, CDR2 SVGIG (reference sequence). J lost 5 bases, V lost 2 bases, and 9 bases had no gene match. CDR3 DNA: TGTGCCTGGAGTCATCCGGGACAGGGTTGGACTGAAGCTTTCTTT. This encodes CAWSHPGQGWTEAFF.

V usage is TRBV5-1 and J usage is TRBJ2-5; 8 bases match TRBD2. V was clipped by 3 bases and J by 1 base; unmatched bases: 5. Germline V gene lookup returns CDR1 SGHRS and CDR2 YFSETQ. This CDR3 has 15 residues. CDR3 in DNA: TGCGCCAGCAGCTGGATGAGCGGGGGCCAAGAGACCCAGTACTTC. This sequence encodes CASSWMSGGQETQYF.

Written as DNA, the CDR3 is TGTGCCATCAGTGAGTCGCCGGGACAGTACACAGATACGCAGTATTTT. This encodes CAISESPGQYTDTQYF. The chain joins TRBV10-3 to TRBJ2-3, with 7 bases fitting TRBD1. After removal of 0 bases from V and 2 bases from J, the junction contained 5 bases not matched to a gene. Germline V gene sequence: CDR1 ENHRY, CDR2 SYGVKD. The CDR3 extends over 16 amino acids.

The chain combines TRBV5-1 with TRBJ2-1; D gene unclear. Germline values: CDR1 SGHRS, CDR2 YFSETQ. This CDR3 is 12 amino acids long. Deletions cut 2 bases from V and 7 bases from J, with 7 bases between. CDR3 residues: CASSFGDNEQFF. CDR3 bases: TGCGCCAGCAGCTTCGGAGATAATGAGCAGTTCTTC.

The gene calls are TRBV5-6 and TRBJ2-1; 7 nucleotides line up with TRBD1. The CDR3 has 14 residues. CDR1 SGHDT and CDR2 YYEEEE come from the germline V gene. The V and J ends lost 3 bases and 5 bases, in that order; junction bases with no gene match: 5. CDR3 DNA: TGTGCCAGCAGCTGGGGACAGTATCACAATGAGCAGTTCTTC. Its protein is CASSWGQYHNEQFF.

The CDR3 bases are TGTGCCAGCGGAGCTCGGTCCTACAATGAGCAGTTCTTC. It encodes CASGARSYNEQFF. V gene TRBV3-1 (or the pseudogene TRBV3-2) combines with J gene TRBJ2-1; D is uncertain. The CDR3 extends over 13 amino acids. CDR1 LGHDT and CDR2 YNNKEL come from the germline V gene (reference sequence). Deletions cut 8 bases from V and 1 base from J, with 9 bases between.

The chain has TRBV4-1 and TRBJ1-3, with D unclear. The CDR3 loop spans 19 amino acids. Germline-derived CDR1 and CDR2 are MGHRA and YSYEKL. V was trimmed by 3 bases and J by 0 bases, leaving 21 bases between them. The chain's CDR3 is CASSHLWSTRSHSGNTIYF. The CDR3 region has the DNA TGCGCCAGCAGCCACCTCTGGAGTACGAGGTCCCACTCTGGAAACACCATATATTTT.

The sample holds a few counts of this clone. This sequence joins TRBV13 and TRBJ1-3; D call uncertain. Trimming cost V 5 bases and J 0 bases, with 17 bases left between them. The CDR3 totals 17 residues. Germline V gene data show CDR1 as PRHDT and CDR2 as FYEKMQ (reference sequence). CDR3 DNA sequence: TGTGCCAGCAGCCCTCCCCTAGAGGGATACTCTGGAAACACCATATATTTT. As protein: CASSPPLEGYSGNTIYF.

A few counts support this clone. V and J are TRBV7-2 and TRBJ2-2; 12 nucleotides agree with TRBD1. The CDR3 sequence is 17 residues long. Trimming took 3 bases from V and 5 from J; bases not matched to a gene: 7. Germline lookup yields CDR1 SGHTA and CDR2 FQGNSA. The CDR3 reads CASSFSRDRGRTGELFF. For the CDR3, the DNA is TGTGCCAGCAGCTTTTCACGGGACAGGGGGCGAACCGGGGAGCTGTTTTTT. Together with reference TRBV7-2 and TRBJ2-2, the CDR3 gives the full variable domain: GAGVSQSPSNKVTEKGKDVELRCDPISGHTALYWYRQSLGQGLEFLIYFQGNSAPDKSGLPSDRFSAERTGGSVSTLTIQRTQQEDSAVYLCASSFSRDRGRTGELFFGEGSRLTVL.

The V call is TRBV6-5, the J call TRBJ2-3, with 9 positions matching TRBD2. In germline, CDR1 is MNHEY, CDR2 SVGAGI. CDR3 length: 13 amino acids. Trimming removed 6 bases from V and 6 bases from J; junction bases left unmatched: 4. The CDR3 loop reads CASRPSGGDTQYF. The CDR3 DNA reads TGTGCCAGCAGACCCAGCGGGGGGGATACGCAGTATTTT.

The chain is built from TRBV5-4 and TRBJ1-2; 8 positions agree with TRBD1. Germline CDR1 is SGHNT and CDR2 is YYREEE (reference sequence). Germline trimming cut 10 bases from V and 5 bases from J; bases unmatched to any gene: 13. This CDR3 is 14 amino acids long. The CDR3 loop is CAYRLGQGPYGYTF. DNA for the CDR3: TGTGCCTACCGTCTAGGACAGGGACCATATGGCTACACCTTC.

V and J are TRBV6-5 and TRBJ1-1; TRBD1 is a possible D gene (6 bases). Trimming pared 7 bases from V and 2 bases from J, leaving 11 bases between. CDR1 is MNHEY, CDR2 SVGAGI, per germline. CDR3 size: 13 residues. The CDR3 loop reads CASKLGANTEAFF. The CDR3, as DNA: TGTGCCAGCAAACTGGGGGCCAACACTGAAGCTTTCTTT.

This clone was seen a few times. CDR3: CASSSQGATNEKLFF. The CDR3 coding sequence is TGTGCCAGCAGCTCACAGGGGGCAACTAATGAAAAACTGTTTTTT. This chain connects TRBV7-2 to TRBJ1-4; 8 bases fit TRBD1. The junction had 1 base not matched to a gene; V was cut back by 4 bases and J by 0 bases. Germline V gives CDR1 SGHTA, CDR2 FQGNSA. The CDR3 is 15 amino acids.

The chain uses TRBV19 and TRBJ2-2; D may be TRBD1 (5 bases). The CDR3 is 13 residues long. Germline CDR1 LNHDA, CDR2 SQIVND (reference sequence). The V gene lost 6 bases and the J gene lost 0 bases, with 5 bases spanning the gap. CDR3 sequence: CASSRANTGELFF. For the CDR3, the DNA is TGTGCCAGTAGCAGGGCGAACACCGGGGAGCTGTTTTTT.

The CDR3 DNA follows: TGCGCCAGCAGCCAAGATCGGGACAGGCCAAGTGGCTACACCTTC. Residues: CASSQDRDRPSGYTF. The rearrangement joins TRBV4-1 to TRBJ1-2, with 8 nucleotides matching TRBD1. J lost 7 bases, V lost 0 bases, and 7 bases had no gene match. The germline gives CDR1 MGHRA, CDR2 YSYEKL. CDR3 length equals 15 residues.